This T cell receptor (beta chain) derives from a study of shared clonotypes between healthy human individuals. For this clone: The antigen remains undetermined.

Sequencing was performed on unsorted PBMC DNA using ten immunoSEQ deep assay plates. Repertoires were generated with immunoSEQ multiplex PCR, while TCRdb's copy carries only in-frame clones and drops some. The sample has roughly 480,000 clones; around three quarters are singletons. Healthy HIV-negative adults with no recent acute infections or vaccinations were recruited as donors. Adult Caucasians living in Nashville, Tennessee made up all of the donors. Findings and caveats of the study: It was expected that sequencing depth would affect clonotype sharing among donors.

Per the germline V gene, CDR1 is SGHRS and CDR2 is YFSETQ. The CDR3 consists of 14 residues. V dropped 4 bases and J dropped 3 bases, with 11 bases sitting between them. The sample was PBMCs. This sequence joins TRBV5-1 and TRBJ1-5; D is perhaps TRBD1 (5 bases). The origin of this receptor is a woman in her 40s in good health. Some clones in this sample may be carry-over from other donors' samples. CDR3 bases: TGCGCCAGCAGCCCGGGACTTACCAATCAGCCCCAGCATTTT. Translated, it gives CASSPGLTNQPQHF.